A single sample gave rise to the 10 T cell receptor beta chains below, sequenced in a study of a mutant IDH1 vaccine in newly diagnosed glioma. Data came from immunoSEQ multiplex PCR; TCRdb stores just in-frame clones and leaves some out. The sample comprises around 80,000 clones, around 83% of which are singletons, and approximately 0.8% rests with the top ten. Time point indicated: week 23, last vaccination. In every dose of vaccine, 300 ug of mutant IDH1 20-mer peptide was given alongside topical imiquimod. These receptors are not linked to any known antigen. The material was PBMCs, obtained from a glioma patient whose treatment included an IDH1 peptide vaccine. Receptors originate from a woman in her 50s with glioma.

V and J are TRBV28 and TRBJ2-7; a possible D gene is TRBD1 (5 bases). Germline lookup yields CDR1 MDHEN and CDR2 SYDVKM. Trimming took 7 bases from V and 3 from J, leaving 10 bases between them. CDR3 length equals 12 residues. The CDR3 DNA reads TGTGCCAGCACCTCGACAGACTACGAGCAGTACTTC. Its protein is CASTSTDYEQYF.

V and J are TRBV9 and TRBJ2-5; 8 bases are shared with TRBD1. V dropped 3 bases and J dropped 5; count of bases not matched to a gene: 6. The CDR3 loop spans 14 amino acids. Looked up from germline, CDR1 is SGDLS and CDR2 is YYNGEE. CDR3: CASSAGQGIETQYF. The CDR3 nucleotides are TGTGCCAGCAGCGCAGGACAGGGTATTGAGACCCAGTACTTC.

The rearrangement uses TRBV19 and TRBJ2-7; 10 bases agree with TRBD1. V lost 5 bases, J lost 3 bases, and 7 bases stayed unmatched. CDR1 LNHDA and CDR2 SQIVND come from the germline V gene (reference sequence). The CDR3 consists of 15 residues. The chain's CDR3 is CASSLGGTGVYEQYF. In DNA form, the CDR3 reads TGTGCCAGTAGTCTGGGGGGGACAGGGGTCTACGAGCAGTACTTC.

The table lists this clone with a few counts. The chain has TRBV19 and TRBJ2-3; TRBD2 aligns across 8 bases. Germline CDR1 reads LNHDA; CDR2 reads SQIVND (reference sequence). Trimming removed 4 bases from V and 7 bases from J; junction bases left unmatched: 10. The CDR3 is 15 amino acids. The chain's CDR3 is CASSKAGAAQNTQYF. DNA of the CDR3: TGTGCCAGTAGTAAAGCGGGAGCGGCCCAGAATACGCAGTATTTT.

The rearrangement uses TRBV19 and TRBJ1-5; unclear D gene. Trimming took 3 bases from V and 7 from J, leaving 19 bases between them. From germline, CDR1 is LNHDA and CDR2 SQIVND (reference sequence). There are 16 residues in the CDR3. The CDR3 sequence is CASSMGGQAGWQPQHF. CDR3 coding DNA: TGTGCCAGTAGTATGGGAGGGCAGGCGGGCTGGCAGCCCCAGCATTTT.

The chain uses TRBV5-1 and TRBJ2-1; 10 bases match TRBD2. From germline, CDR1 is SGHRS and CDR2 YFSETQ. The CDR3 runs 15 residues. The V gene end was trimmed by 4 bases and the J gene end by 4 bases; junction bases not matched to a gene: 5. CDR3 region: CASSLTSGPYNEQFF. The CDR3, as DNA: TGCGCCAGCAGCCTGACTAGCGGGCCTTACAATGAGCAGTTCTTC.

V gene TRBV7-8 combines with J gene TRBJ2-2; the match to TRBD2 covers 9 bases. The CDR3 runs to 15 residues. V lost 6 bases, J lost 4 bases, and 6 bases stayed unmatched. The germline V gene has CDR1 SGHVS and CDR2 FQNEAQ. The CDR3 nucleotides are TGTGCCAGCAGATTTAGCGGGAGCCCCACCGGGGAGCTGTTTTTT. Translating gives CASRFSGSPTGELFF.

CDR3 DNA sequence: TGTGCCAGCACCCTGGGGGGGACAGGCTCCTACAATGAGCAGTTCTTC. Translation gives CASTLGGTGSYNEQFF. This sequence joins TRBV7-2 and TRBJ2-1; TRBD1 might be the D (8 bases). Looked up from germline, CDR1 is SGHTA and CDR2 is FQGNSA. The CDR3 loop spans 16 amino acids. V gave up 7 bases and J gave up 0 bases, with 16 bases separating them. Filled out from reference TRBV7-2 and TRBJ2-1, the complete variable domain reads GAGVSQSPSNKVTEKGKDVELRCDPISGHTALYWYRQSLGQGLEFLIYFQGNSAPDKSGLPSDRFSAERTGGSVSTLTIQRTQQEDSAVYLCASTLGGTGSYNEQFFGPGTRLTVL.

This clone turned up a few times. This sequence joins TRBV6-1 and TRBJ2-3; 8 bases align to TRBD1. In germline, CDR1 is MNHNS, CDR2 SASEGT. With V trimmed by 10 bases and J by 9 bases, 9 bases remained unmatched. The CDR3 runs 12 residues. The CDR3 nucleotides read TGTGCCAACTGGACAGGGAGAGGAACGCAGTATTTT. Encoded protein: CANWTGRGTQYF.

The CDR3 protein is CASNTDYDNEQFF. CDR3 sequence (DNA): TGCGCCAGCAACACGGACTACGACAATGAGCAGTTCTTC. This chain uses TRBV5-1 with TRBJ2-1, with D perhaps matching TRBD2 (6 bases). The V end was cut by 6 bases, the J end by 5 bases, with 12 bases between. Per the germline V gene, CDR1 is SGHRS and CDR2 is YFSETQ. There are 13 residues in the CDR3. The full variable domain, completed using reference TRBV5-1 and TRBJ2-1, is KAGVTQTPRYLIKTRGQQVTLSCSPISGHRSVSWYQQTPGQGLQFLFEYFSETQRNKGNFPGRFSGRQFSNSRSEMNVSTLELGDSALYLCASNTDYDNEQFFGPGTRLTVL.